This passage covers 20 T cell receptor beta chains from one sample sequenced in a study of T cells in Graves' hyperthyroidism and ophthalmopathy. It was RNA transcripts that yielded the amplified TCR beta CDR3 regions. Carried out on the TCR CDR3, a first-round RT-PCR used the HTBI primer set. TCRdb re-derived calls from the multiplex PCR reads in MiXCR, one entry per CDR3 protein. The sample comprises around 540,000 distinct CDR3 sequences, 16% of which are singletons, and approximately 30% rests with the top ten. What was sequenced was blood. The receptors were sampled from a young woman with Graves' ophthalmopathy.

This clonotype has just a few counts. The chain joins TRBV9 to TRBJ2-3; maybe TRBD2 (6 bases). The V gene lost 0 bases and the J gene lost 6 bases, with 14 bases spanning the gap. CDR1 is SGDLS, CDR2 YYNGEE, per germline. The length of the CDR3 is 15 residues. The DNA of the CDR3 is TGTGCCAGCAGCGTAGGTGGGGGGAAGTGGGATACGCAGTATTTT. This codes for CASSVGGGKWDTQYF.

In this sample, this clonotype turned up many times. The junction does not match germline at one end; this may be a read error. V and J are TRBV20-1 and TRBJ2-1; D call uncertain. CDR3 length: 15 residues. Germline CDR1 DFQATT, CDR2 SNEGSKA (reference sequence). This CDR3 is CSARDWYSSNNEQFF. The CDR3 bases are TGCAGTGCTAGAGATTGGTATAGCTCCAACAATGAGCAGTTCTTC.

This clonotype was seen a few times. The J gene is TRBJ1-2, the V gene TRBV28; D is uncertain. V lost 5 bases and J lost 8, with 15 bases in between. Germline V gene lookup returns CDR1 MDHEN and CDR2 SYDVKM. The CDR3 totals 13 residues. CDR3 sequence (DNA): TGTGCCAGCAGTCTGGGTATCCCTCACGGCTACACCTTC. Its translation: CASSLGIPHGYTF.

This clonotype has at least ten counts. The chain recombines TRBV5-6 with TRBJ1-5; D not certain. CDR1 is SGHDT and CDR2 is YYEEEE in the germline V gene. The CDR3 runs 12 residues. The V end was cut by 2 bases, the J end by 4 bases, with 4 bases between. CDR3 bases: TGTGCCAGCAGCTTACCTAATCAGCCCCAGCATTTT. This encodes CASSLPNQPQHF.

This clonotype was detected ten times or more. The rearrangement uses TRBV28 and TRBJ2-7; TRBD1 agrees at 10 bases. Trimming took 4 bases from V and 2 from J; bases not matched to a gene: 8. Germline V CDR1 and CDR2: MDHEN, SYDVKM. This CDR3 spans 16 amino acids. In DNA form, the CDR3 reads TGTGCCAGCAGTTCCCTCGGACAGGGGGGGACCTACGAGCAGTACTTC. This sequence encodes CASSSLGQGGTYEQYF. The full variable domain, in which reference TRBV28 and TRBJ2-7 provide the parts outside the CDR3, is DVKVTQSSRYLVKRTGEKVFLECVQDMDHENMFWYRQDPGLGLRLIYFSYDVKMKEKGDIPEGYSVSREKKERFSLILESASTNQTSMYLCASSSLGQGGTYEQYFGPGTRLTVT.

This clonotype has just a few counts. V gene TRBV25-1 combines with J gene TRBJ2-2, with D perhaps matching TRBD1 or TRBD2 (6 bases each). Trimming took off 8 bases at V and 6 bases at J, with 10 bases between the two ends. Germline V gene sequence: CDR1 MGHDK, CDR2 SYGVNS. The CDR3 is 12 amino acids. DNA for the CDR3: TGTGCCAGCGGGGGGCGGGCCGGGGAGCTGTTTTTT. It is translated as CASGGRAGELFF.

This clonotype was seen repeatedly, ten times or more. The CDR3 sequence is CASSTTKTSGRNEQYF. Written as DNA, the CDR3 is TGTGCCAGCAGTACTACGAAGACTAGCGGGCGAAACGAGCAGTACTTC. This rearrangement joins TRBV2 to TRBJ2-7; 10 nucleotides agree with TRBD2. The V segment lost 5 bases and the J segment 5 bases; nucleotides outside the gene matches: 12. The CDR3 sequence is 16 residues long. Germline V CDR1 and CDR2: SNHLY, FYNNEI. Filled out from reference TRBV2 and TRBJ2-7, the complete variable domain reads EPEVTQTPSHQVTQMGQEVILRCVPISNHLYFYWYRQILGQKVEFLVSFYNNEISEKSEIFDDQFSVERPDGSNFTLKIRSTKLEDSAMYFCASSTTKTSGRNEQYFGPGTRLTVT.

The chain combines TRBV6-2 or TRBV6-3 with TRBJ2-1, with TRBD2 matching 7 bases. The CDR3 is 15 residues long. Per germline, CDR1 MNHEY and CDR2 SVGEGT. V trimming: 6 bases; J trimming: 6 bases; junction bases outside the gene matches: 11. The CDR3 nucleotides read TGTGCCAGCAGGAAAGCGGGAACGGTTGTCAATGAGCAGTTCTTC. Translating gives CASRKAGTVVNEQFF.

There are many counts of this clonotype. V usage is TRBV7-2 and J usage is TRBJ2-3, with D perhaps TRBD2 (6 bases). CDR1 SGHTA and CDR2 FQGNSA come from the germline V gene. The CDR3 runs 17 residues. Trimming removed 1 base from V and 2 bases from J, with 16 bases in between. Here the CDR3 DNA reads TGTGCCAGCAGCTTAGTTAGGGGAGGAAGGAACACAGATACGCAGTATTTT. It specifies CASSLVRGGRNTDTQYF.

This clonotype has ten or more counts. The rearrangement joins TRBV7-2 to TRBJ2-1; perhaps TRBD1 as D (6 bases). Germline V gene data show CDR1 as SGHTA and CDR2 as FQGNSA. The V end lost 7 bases, the J end lost 4 bases, and 11 bases lay between the germline ends. This CDR3 region has 13 residues. Written as DNA, the CDR3 is TGTGCCAGCACAAAAGACAGGTACAATGAGCAGTTCTTC. Encoded protein: CASTKDRYNEQFF.

This clonotype was counted many times. This chain joins TRBV6-2 or TRBV6-3 and TRBJ2-7; TRBD1 matches 9 bases. The CDR3 sequence is 15 residues long. CDR1 MNHEY and CDR2 SVGEGT come from the germline V gene. V was pared by 4 bases and J by 4 bases, with 8 bases of the junction left unmatched. CDR3 bases: TGTGCCAGCAGTTCGGAGGACAGGGGAAGGTACGAGCAGTACTTC. Translated, it gives CASSSEDRGRYEQYF.

The V and J genes are TRBV12-3 or TRBV12-4 and TRBJ2-7; 7 nucleotides agree with TRBD2. V lost 6 bases, J lost 6 bases, and 14 bases stayed unmatched. This CDR3 has 15 amino acids. CDR3 sequence (DNA): TGTGCCAGCAGCCGCGGACTAGTTTCGGTTGTCGAGCAGTACTTC. This sequence encodes CASSRGLVSVVEQYF.

The table lists this clonotype with many counts. The rearrangement uses TRBV12-3 or TRBV12-4 and TRBJ2-3; 7 positions match TRBD2. Unmatched junction bases numbered 3, after V lost 6 bases and J lost 0 bases. This CDR3 is 14 amino acids long. The CDR3 sequence is CASSDSGSTDTQYF. CDR3 DNA: TGTGCCAGCAGCGATAGCGGGAGCACAGATACGCAGTATTTT.

This clonotype was recorded at least ten times. In DNA, the CDR3 is TGTGCCAGCACCGGACTAGCGGACTACGAGCAGTACTTC. Protein product: CASTGLADYEQYF. The chain recombines TRBV3-1 with TRBJ2-7, with 10 bases aligning to TRBD2. The V gene's germline CDR1 is LGHDT and CDR2 YNNKEL (reference sequence). The CDR3 covers 13 residues. Trimming cost V 7 bases and J 3 bases; bases outside gene matches: 3.

The chain links TRBV24-1 to TRBJ2-2; TRBD2 matches 10 bases. Germline V gene lookup returns CDR1 KGHDR and CDR2 SFDVKD. The CDR3 consists of 16 residues. V lost 4 bases and J lost 6; bases outside the gene matches: 7. The CDR3 region has the DNA TGTGCCACCAGTGACCCCAGCGGGAGGGCCTCCGGGGAGCTGTTTTTT. This translates into CATSDPSGRASGELFF.

This clonotype showed up many times. The chain couples TRBV7-3 to TRBJ1-6; 7 bases are shared with TRBD1. Per germline, CDR1 SGHTA and CDR2 FQGTGA. J was trimmed by 5 bases and V by 4 bases; bases with no gene match: 2. CDR3 length equals 14 residues. The CDR3 loop reads CASSSTGHNSPLHF. The CDR3 region has the DNA TGTGCCAGCAGCTCGACAGGGCATAATTCACCCCTCCACTTT.

This clonotype was seen repeatedly, ten times or more. This chain connects TRBV3-1 to TRBJ2-2, with D perhaps matching TRBD2 (5 bases). The germline CDR1 and CDR2 sequences are LGHDT and YNNKEL (reference sequence). The V end was cut by 1 base, the J end by 5 bases, with 8 bases between. CDR3 size: 14 residues. The CDR3 here is CASSQGLATGELFF. In nucleotides, the CDR3 is TGTGCCAGCAGCCAAGGGCTAGCAACCGGGGAGCTGTTTTTT.

This clonotype was counted between two and nine times. The chain is built from TRBV7-9 and TRBJ2-2; D uncertain. The CDR3 extends over 17 amino acids. The germline V gene has CDR1 SEHNR and CDR2 FQNEAQ (reference sequence). The ends were cut back, 5 bases at V and 0 bases at J, with 16 bases in the middle. Here the CDR3 reads CASSPRPLTPNTGELFF. CDR3 coding DNA: TGTGCCAGCAGCCCCAGGCCTTTAACTCCGAACACCGGGGAGCTGTTTTTT. The full variable domain, its missing parts supplied by reference TRBV7-9 and TRBJ2-2, is DTGVSQNPRHKITKRGQNVTFRCDPISEHNRLYWYRQTLGQGPEFLTYFQNEAQLEKSRLLSDRFSAERPKGSFSTLEIQRTEQGDSAMYLCASSPRPLTPNTGELFFGEGSRLTVL.

This clonotype was found many times. The chain carries TRBV7-9 and TRBJ2-7; 7 bases line up with TRBD2. The length of the CDR3 is 17 residues. Losses at the gene ends were 1 base for V and 0 bases for J; bases not matched to a gene: 9. Germline CDR1 and CDR2: SEHNR and FQNEAQ (reference sequence). The CDR3 is CASSLVSGGPNSYEQYF. CDR3 nucleotides: TGTGCCAGCAGCTTAGTCTCGGGGGGACCAAACTCCTACGAGCAGTACTTC. Combining the CDR3 with reference TRBV7-9 and TRBJ2-7 gives the whole variable domain DTGVSQNPRHKITKRGQNVTFRCDPISEHNRLYWYRQTLGQGPEFLTYFQNEAQLEKSRLLSDRFSAERPKGSFSTLEIQRTEQGDSAMYLCASSLVSGGPNSYEQYFGPGTRLTVT.

About this clonotype itself: A much larger clone differs by one base, so this may be a read error. The V call is TRBV6-1, the J call TRBJ1-1, with a weak D call TRBD1 (6 bases). CDR3 length: 13 amino acids. From germline, CDR1 is MNHNS and CDR2 SASEGT. V dropped 8 bases and J dropped 6 bases, with 16 bases sitting between them. The CDR3, as DNA: TGTGCCAGCGAAGAGGGGGGAGGCGCTGAAGCTTTCTTT. Encoded protein: CASEEGGGAEAFF.